One sample yielded the 10 T cell receptor beta chains listed below, sequenced in a study of Graves' ophthalmopathy and Graves' hyperthyroidism (dated by TCRdb to the late 2010s). The instrument given in TCRdb is Illumina HiSeq 2000. For repertoire sequencing, TCR beta CDR3 regions were amplified from RNA transcripts. HTBI primers and the Qiagen OneStep RT-PCR kit were used in a first-round RT-PCR, which was followed by a second-round multiplex PCR, size selection and purification. TCRdb reprocessing: public reads trimmed at Q25 with fastp, clones called with MiXCR, in-frame beta chains kept. Rows merge per CDR3 protein into single entries with the most common DNA and genes. Within this sample are over a million distinct CDR3 sequences, with 35% to 40% of them counted one time only. 11% of the sample lies in the top ten. Sequenced: peripheral blood or thyroid tissue (not recorded which). The receptor set was obtained from an adult man with Graves' hyperthyroidism.

The chain is built from TRBV12-3 or TRBV12-4 and TRBJ1-6; D ambiguous. The CDR3 loop spans 14 amino acids. V lost 6 bases, J lost 7 bases, and 13 bases lay in between. For the CDR3, the DNA is TGTGCCAGCAGGGGAAGTCGGCCCAATTCACCCCTCCACTTT. This sequence encodes CASRGSRPNSPLHF.

The chain recombines TRBV7-8 with TRBJ2-5, with D perhaps being TRBD1 or TRBD2 (5 bases each). V was clipped by 5 bases and J by 3 bases, with 13 bases between them. The CDR3 contains 14 residues. CDR1 and CDR2 from the germline V gene are SGHVS and FQNEAQ. The CDR3 spells CASSTIGTEETQYF. The CDR3 nucleotides read TGTGCCAGCAGCACAATCGGGACGGAAGAGACCCAGTACTTC.

This chain links TRBV15 with TRBJ2-7; 7 nucleotides align to TRBD2. Germline CDR1 LNHNV, CDR2 YYDKDF (reference sequence). After removal of 0 bases from V and 7 bases from J, the junction contained 6 bases not matched to a gene. The CDR3 has 14 residues. The CDR3 nucleotides read TGTGCCACCAGCAGAGACAGGGCCGGGGGGGAGCAGTACTTC. This encodes CATSRDRAGGEQYF.

Only a few counts were recorded for this clonotype. The V call is TRBV19, the J call TRBJ1-6; D is possibly TRBD1 (5 bases). V lost 6 bases and J lost 0, with 12 bases in between. The CDR3 is 16 amino acids. The germline V gene encodes CDR1 LNHDA and CDR2 SQIVND (reference sequence). CDR3 nucleotides: TGTGCCAGTAGAAGGGACGGGAGCTCCTATAATTCACCCCTCCACTTT. It codes for CASRRDGSSYNSPLHF. Full variable domain (missing parts from reference TRBV19 and TRBJ1-6): DGGITQSPKYLFRKEGQNVTLSCEQNLNHDAMYWYRQDPGQGLRLIYYSQIVNDFQKGDIAEGYSVSREKKESFPLTVTSAQKNPTAFYLCASRRDGSSYNSPLHFGNGTRLTVT.

This chain uses TRBV20-1 with TRBJ2-7; tentative D call: TRBD2 (7 bases). The CDR3 spans 14 residues. Germline V gives CDR1 DFQATT, CDR2 SNEGSKA (reference sequence). Between the trimmed V and J ends, which lost 6 bases and 6 bases, there was a span of 21 bases. This chain's CDR3 is CSAPGGARLAEQYF. In DNA, the CDR3 is TGCAGTGCCCCTGGGGGGGCAAGATTAGCCGAGCAGTACTTC.

This clonotype occurred a few times. A junction end diverges from the germline sequence, so it may reflect a read error. This chain connects TRBV20-1 to TRBJ2-5; 8 bases are shared with TRBD1. From germline, CDR1 is DFQATT and CDR2 SNEGSKA (reference sequence). The CDR3 is made up of 13 amino acids. CDR3 nucleotide sequence: TGCAGTGCTAGTTCCAGGGGGCAAGGGACCCAGTACTTC. Translating it yields CSASSRGQGTQYF.

In its sample, this clonotype was seen many times. The chain uses TRBV7-2 and TRBJ2-6, with a weak D call TRBD1 (6 bases). The germline gives CDR1 SGHTA, CDR2 FQGNSA. This CDR3 is 16 amino acids long. V was clipped by 6 bases and J by 2 bases, with 14 bases between them. CDR3 sequence reads: CASSPTGSPGANVLTF. DNA of the CDR3: TGTGCCAGCAGTCCCACAGGGTCCCCTGGGGCCAACGTCCTGACTTTC.

This clonotype was seen a handful of times. The V call is TRBV20-1, the J call TRBJ2-7, with D perhaps TRBD2 (6 bases). Deletions cut 3 bases from V and 5 bases from J, with 20 bases between. The CDR3 loop spans 15 amino acids. Per the germline V gene, CDR1 is DFQATT and CDR2 is SNEGSKA (reference sequence). CDR3 nucleotide sequence: TGCAGTGCTAGCGAGTGGGGGGAGAGGGATAACGAGCAGTACTTC. This translates into CSASEWGERDNEQYF.

With respect to this clonotype: The CDR3 ends on some other residue instead of the conserved phenylalanine or tryptophan, so this is likely a read error. The DNA is left out, because the CDR3 cannot be placed on it with certainty; the CDR3 is given as TCRdb lists it. This rearrangement joins TRBV7-2 to TRBJ1-2; the D call in the table, TRBD1, was not verified against the DNA. Termini included, the CDR3 measures 12 amino acids. Germline-derived CDR1 and CDR2 are SGHTA and FQGNSA. The CDR3 here is CASSRSRGPLYL.

The chain couples TRBV18 to TRBJ2-6; D not resolved. The V end lost 6 bases, the J end lost 4 bases, and 13 bases lay between the germline ends. The germline gives CDR1 KGHSH, CDR2 LQKENI. This CDR3 is 15 amino acids long. The CDR3 is CASSPTVSGANVLTF. For the CDR3, the DNA is TGTGCCAGCTCCCCCACAGTTTCCGGGGCCAACGTCCTGACTTTC. Combining the CDR3 with reference TRBV18 and TRBJ2-6 gives the whole variable domain NAGVMQNPRHLVRRRGQEARLRCSPMKGHSHVYWYRQLPEEGLKFMVYLQKENIIDESGMPKERFSAEFPKEGPSILRIQQVVRGDSAAYFCASSPTVSGANVLTFGAGSRLTVL.